The entry below gives a single TCR beta chain sequence along with its context. Its antigen is unidentified. Authors of the study amplified TCR beta CDR3 regions from RNA transcripts. First-round RT-PCR with HTBI primers amplified the TCR CDR3 region. TCRdb redid the calling of the multiplex PCR reads with MiXCR, one entry per CDR3 protein. The sample consists of 500,000 to 600,000 distinct CDR3 sequences, just over 45% of them appearing once. Reasons for excluding patients were uncontrolled infection, other autoimmune disease, pregnancy or lactation. Based on clinical symptoms, serum thyroxine and TRAb, thyroid ultrasound and orbital computed tomography, diagnoses were reached. This specimen comes from a study of T cells in Graves' hyperthyroidism and ophthalmopathy. Study-wide points: Most expanded thyroid clonotypes above 0.001 recurred in blood.

This sequence was found in a woman aged 18 to 35 with Graves' hyperthyroidism. Sequenced material: peripheral blood or thyroid tissue (not recorded which).

In DNA form, the CDR3 reads TGTGCCAGCAGTTACGGGGGCACGAGAGGGCCCCAGCATTTT. Amino acids: CASSYGGTRGPQHF. J is TRBJ1-5 and V is TRBV2, with a possible D match to TRBD1 (6 bases). Trimming stripped 5 bases from V and 9 bases from J, with 17 bases between. In germline, CDR1 is SNHLY, CDR2 FYNNEI. CDR3 length equals 14 residues.